This entry is about one T cell receptor beta chain. This entry comes from a study of cytomegalovirus exposure and HLA in healthy donors. The V gene lost 5 bases and the J gene lost 4 bases, with 14 bases spanning the gap. The germline V gene has CDR1 SGHTA and CDR2 FQGNSA. The CDR3 runs to 14 residues. The PCR ran on 60 Vbeta and 13 Jbeta primers. Sequencing used immunoSEQ multiplex PCR; TCRdb keeps in-frame clones, though not all of them. Here the sample spans over 45,000 clones, 83% being singletons. The sequencing sample was made of PBMCs. The V gene is TRBV7-2, the J gene TRBJ1-1; D remains unclear. The TCR was taken from a man aged 30 to 45 in good health and CMV-seronegative. The CDR3 here is CASSRGLLSTEAFF. The CDR3 DNA reads TGTGCCAGCAGCCGCGGACTCTTGAGCACTGAAGCTTTCTTT.